The 14 T cell receptor beta chains listed next were all sequenced from one sample in a study of cytomegalovirus exposure and HLA in healthy donors. Primers included in the PCR were 60 Vbeta and 13 Jbeta primers. Profiled with immunoSEQ multiplex PCR; TCRdb holds only in-frame clones, not every one. Among 150,000 to 200,000 clones listed, about 75% were seen once. The source material was PBMCs. These receptors all come from a man aged 18 to 35 in good health and CMV-seropositive.

The rearrangement joins TRBV11-2 to TRBJ2-3; 8 nucleotides agree with TRBD2. The CDR3 has 16 residues. The V gene end was trimmed by 4 bases and the J gene end by 0 bases; junction bases not matched to a gene: 6. Germline CDR1 reads SGHAT; CDR2 reads FQNNGV. The DNA for the CDR3 is TGTGCCAGCAGCTCCCTTAGCGGGGTGAGCACAGATACGCAGTATTTT. This translates into CASSSLSGVSTDTQYF.

The rearrangement links TRBV9 to TRBJ2-1, with 10 bases matching TRBD2. With 4 bases clipped from V and 9 bases from J, the junction kept 10 bases outside the gene matches. The CDR3 totals 15 residues. Germline values: CDR1 SGDLS, CDR2 YYNGEE. The CDR3 spells CASSPLLAGFREQFF. As DNA, the CDR3 is TGTGCCAGCAGCCCGCTACTAGCGGGGTTTCGTGAGCAGTTCTTC.

This clone appeared a few times. The chain has TRBV4-1 and TRBJ1-1, with D unresolved. This CDR3 contains 13 residues. Germline-derived CDR1 and CDR2 are MGHRA and YSYEKL. The V and J ends lost 0 bases and 2 bases respectively, with 4 bases between them. This CDR3 reads CASSQDLNTEAFF. The DNA of the CDR3 is TGCGCCAGCAGCCAAGATTTAAACACTGAAGCTTTCTTT.

The chain uses TRBV5-6 and TRBJ1-3; a weak D match, TRBD1 (5 bases). Trimming took 5 bases from V and 3 from J, leaving 9 bases between them. CDR3 length: 13 residues. The germline CDR1 and CDR2 sequences are SGHDT and YYEEEE. CDR3 nucleotide sequence: TGTGCCAGCAGTCCAGGGTTTGGAAACACCATATATTTT. Translated: CASSPGFGNTIYF.

This clone came up a few times. The chain links TRBV5-4 to TRBJ2-7; 9 bases agree with TRBD1. The trim removed 5 bases at V and 0 bases at J, leaving 9 bases unmatched. This CDR3 region has 16 residues. CDR1 and CDR2 (germline): SGHNT, YYREEE (reference sequence). CDR3: CASSRDRVTSSYEQYV. CDR3 DNA sequence: TGTGCCAGCAGTCGGGACAGGGTGACGAGCTCCTACGAGCAGTACGTC.

On this clone: Mismatch with germline at one junction end may stem from a read error. The gene calls are TRBV7-7 and TRBJ2-5; D is perhaps TRBD1 (5 bases). The germline V gene has CDR1 SSHAT and CDR2 FNYEAQ (reference sequence). The CDR3 covers 13 residues. CDR3 protein: CASSFQGQETQYF. The CDR3 region has the DNA TGTGCTAGCAGCTTCCAGGGCCAAGAGACCCAGTACTTC.

This chain links TRBV10-3 with TRBJ2-2; tentatively, D is TRBD2 (5 bases). Germline assignment: CDR1 ENHRY and CDR2 SYGVKD. V lost 5 bases and J 0 bases, leaving 7 bases between the germline ends. The CDR3 sequence is 14 residues long. CDR3 sequence reads: CAISPGSNTGELFF. In DNA form, the CDR3 reads TGTGCCATCAGTCCGGGATCGAACACCGGGGAGCTGTTTTTT.

The chain has TRBV6-6 and TRBJ2-2; D may be TRBD1 (5 bases). Germline V gives CDR1 MNHNY, CDR2 SVGAGI (reference sequence). Trimming stripped 6 bases from V and 1 base from J, with 15 bases between. The CDR3 length is 16 residues. CDR3 coding DNA: TGTGCCAGCAGCCAAAATGGGGCGCGGAACACCGGGGAGCTGTTTTTT. This sequence encodes CASSQNGARNTGELFF.

This clone was seen once. The chain employs TRBV7-8 and TRBJ2-2, with 7 bases matching TRBD2. This CDR3 is built from 17 residues. The germline gives CDR1 SGHVS, CDR2 FQNEAQ. Germline trimming cut 5 bases from V and 4 bases from J; bases unmatched to any gene: 13. CDR3 DNA sequence: TGTGCCAGCAGCCAGAGGGTACGGGGGGAATCCACCGGGGAGCTGTTTTTT. Translated, it gives CASSQRVRGESTGELFF.

As concerns this clone: The conserved phenylalanine or tryptophan is not found at the CDR3 terminus, so this likely reflects a read error. No DNA is shown, since the ends of the CDR3 on it are uncertain; the CDR3 is the one TCRdb lists. The chain has TRBV21-1 and TRBJ2-7; the D call of TRBD1 is as the table states it, not checked on the DNA. TRBV21-1 is assigned pseudogene status. The CDR3 extends over 11 residues, inclusive of both ends. The CDR3 reads CASSKRWYQGS.

The V and J genes are TRBV5-1 and TRBJ2-2, with 7 bases fitting TRBD1. This CDR3 comprises 16 residues. J lost 1 base, V lost 0 bases, and 3 bases had no gene match. Germline V gives CDR1 SGHRS, CDR2 YFSETQ. This CDR3 reads CASSLEGALNTGELFF. CDR3 DNA sequence: TGCGCCAGCAGCTTGGAGGGGGCCCTGAACACCGGGGAGCTGTTTTTT. The complete variable domain, with remaining parts taken from reference TRBV5-1 and TRBJ2-2, reads KAGVTQTPRYLIKTRGQQVTLSCSPISGHRSVSWYQQTPGQGLQFLFEYFSETQRNKGNFPGRFSGRQFSNSRSEMNVSTLELGDSALYLCASSLEGALNTGELFFGEGSRLTVL.

The rearrangement joins TRBV4-2 to TRBJ1-5, with D uncertain. CDR3 size: 15 residues. V dropped 2 bases and J dropped 4 bases, with 12 bases sitting between them. In germline, CDR1 is LGHNA, CDR2 YNFKEQ. Written as DNA, the CDR3 is TGTGCCAGCAGCCAACTACGGGCGGGGAATCAGCCCCAGCATTTT. This gives the protein CASSQLRAGNQPQHF.

In nucleotides, the CDR3 is TGTGCCAGTGTAGACAGGGGGCATTGGGAGACCCAGTACTTC. Translating gives CASVDRGHWETQYF. This chain links TRBV6-1 with TRBJ2-5, with 10 positions matching TRBD1. Germline V gives CDR1 MNHNS, CDR2 SASEGT. Trimming took 9 bases from V and 5 from J; bases not matched to a gene: 9. CDR3 length: 14 residues.

This chain links TRBV19 with TRBJ1-1, with unresolved D. Trimming took 3 bases from V and 0 from J, leaving 17 bases between them. Per the germline V gene, CDR1 is LNHDA and CDR2 is SQIVND (reference sequence). This CDR3 is 17 amino acids long. This CDR3 is CASSMARQMSMNTEAFF. The CDR3 region has the DNA TGTGCCAGTAGTATGGCTAGGCAGATGTCCATGAACACTGAAGCTTTCTTT.